The rows below give T cell receptor beta chains drawn from one sample of a study of blood T cells in healthy people across ages. TCRdb re-called the 5' RACE reads with MiXCR, one entry per CDR3 protein. The table includes under 800,000 distinct CDR3 sequences, more than 20% detected once. Sequencing was performed on blood. The receptor source for this set is a man in his 70s in good health. The CDR3 runs from the conserved cysteine through the conserved F or W. Fields, in order: V gene, J gene, clone size, D gene, CDR3 DNA, CDR3 protein. A D gene is named only where the DNA matches it firmly. Where a row states a size, it is once, few, many or the class of an expanded clone; other rows omit it.

TRBV5-1	TRBJ2-5	few	-	TGCGCCAGCAGCTTGGACGGGAATCGAGAGACCCAGTACTTC	CASSLDGNRETQYF
TRBV6-2/TRBV6-3	TRBJ2-5	-	-	TGTGCCAGCAACCGGAACCAAGAGACCCAGTACTTC	CASNRNQETQYF
TRBV3-1	TRBJ2-1	-	-	TGTGCCAGCAGTAGACAGGTGGGTAATGAGCAGTTCTTC	CASSRQVGNEQFF
TRBV14	TRBJ2-7	-	TRBD2	TGTGCCAGCAGCCAGACTAGCGGGAGACTCGAGCAGTACTTC	CASSQTSGRLEQYF
TRBV7-2	TRBJ1-4	-	-	TGTGCCAGCAGGAGATCCGGGCCGGGGGAAAAACTGTTTTTT	CASRRSGPGEKLFF
TRBV20-1	TRBJ2-1	-	-	TGCAGTGCTCCCTTAACCTCCAGCTCCTACAATGAGCAGTTCTTC	CSAPLTSSSYNEQFF
TRBV7-9	TRBJ1-2	many	-	TGTGCCAGCAGCAACCGGGACACCGGCGGGGGCTACACCTTC	CASSNRDTGGGYTF
TRBV5-1	TRBJ2-3	few	-	TGCGCCAGCAGCTTCGCAGGGGATGGGGCAGATACGCAGTATTTT	CASSFAGDGADTQYF
TRBV2	TRBJ2-1	few	TRBD2	TGTGCCAGCAGTGAGGGGCGGGAGGTGTACAATGAGCAGTTCTTC	CASSEGREVYNEQFF
TRBV7-2	TRBJ2-7	-	-	TGTGCCAGCAGCTCCCGACAGGGAGGCACCTACGAGCAGTACTTC	CASSSRQGGTYEQYF
TRBV4-2	TRBJ2-7	few	-	TGTGCCAGCAGCCCCTCGTCGGGGCAGTATTCCTACGAGCAGTACTTC	CASSPSSGQYSYEQYF
TRBV7-9	TRBJ2-6	-	-	TGTGCCAGCAGCTTGGACAGTGGGTACAACGTCCTGACTTTC	CASSLDSGYNVLTF
TRBV6-1	TRBJ2-3	-	-	TGTGCCAGCAGTGACGGCACCCGAGAGTATTTT	CASSDGTREYF
TRBV12-3/TRBV12-4	TRBJ2-1	-	-	TGTGCCAGCAGTACGGGACGCCTGGACAATGAGCAGTTCTTC	CASSTGRLDNEQFF
TRBV5-1	TRBJ2-5	few	-	TGCGCCAGCACGTCGGGACAAACTACAGAGACCCAGTACTTC	CASTSGQTTETQYF
TRBV6-5	TRBJ2-1	-	TRBD2	TGTGCCAGCAGCCTTACCCGACTAGCGGGAGGGCCGGGGCAGTTCTTC	CASSLTRLAGGPGQFF
TRBV7-9	TRBJ2-7	-	-	TGTGCCAGCAGCCTCGGGGTTGACGAGCAGTACTTC	CASSLGVDEQYF
TRBV7-9	TRBJ1-1	few	TRBD1	TGTGCCAGCAGCTCCCGGGACAGGGTGAACACTGAAGCTTTCTTT	CASSSRDRVNTEAFF
TRBV6-5	TRBJ2-7	-	TRBD1	TGTGCCAGCGGTCGACAGGGCTACTCCTACGAGCAGTACTTC	CASGRQGYSYEQYF
TRBV6-1	TRBJ2-5	-	-	TGTGCCAGCAGTGAATGGTCGACTGCCTTGTTC	CASSEWSTALF
TRBV4-1	TRBJ2-5	-	-	TGCGCCAGCAGCCAAGGGGCAGGGTTTCAAGAGACCCAGTACTTC	CASSQGAGFQETQYF
TRBV3-1	TRBJ2-5	few	TRBD2	TGTGCCAGCAGCTCCTGGACTAGCGGGACTTCCCAAGAGACCCAGTACTTC	CASSSWTSGTSQETQYF
TRBV29-1	TRBJ2-7	few	TRBD2	TGCAGCGTTCACGGACTAGCGAGAAGACCCTACGAGCAGTACTTC	CSVHGLARRPYEQYF
TRBV28	TRBJ2-5	few	-	TGTGCCACCTTCGCAGGAGCCTACCAAGAGACCCAGTACTTC	CATFAGAYQETQYF
TRBV15	TRBJ2-5	-	-	TGTGCCGCCAGCAGAGCCCGACGGGGGTACCAAGAGACCCAGTACTTC	CAASRARRGYQETQYF
TRBV5-1	TRBJ2-3	-	TRBD2	TGCGCCAGCAGCACGGGACTAGCGTCTGATACGCAGTATTTT	CASSTGLASDTQYF
TRBV5-1	TRBJ2-1	many	-	TGCGCCAGCGACCTTACCGGTAGCGGCTCCTACAATGAGCAGTTCTTC	CASDLTGSGSYNEQFF